This T cell receptor (beta chain) appears in the sequencing data of a study of T cell clones after liver transplantation. Whole-study context: Immunosuppression withdrawal was tried within 2 years after liver transplantation in this trial. Graft-donor-reactive sequences were compared with third-party-reactive TCRbeta sequences from pre-transplant mixed lymphocyte reactions. Without induction therapy, subjects received standard immunosuppression until 12-24 months post-transplant.

The data were produced by immunoSEQ multiplex PCR, yet TCRdb's version contains in-frame clones alone and is incomplete. The table records around 15,000 clones, about 93% of them present only once. The sequence was collected from a human donor who received a liver transplant. Sequenced material: CD8+ T cells from blood, taken before liver transplant.

The CDR3 reads CASSLGTGDGYTF. The CDR3, as DNA: TGTGCCAGCAGCCTCGGGACAGGGGATGGCTACACCTTC. The chain uses TRBV11-2 and TRBJ1-2; 10 nucleotides match TRBD1. The CDR3 loop spans 13 amino acids. CDR1 SGHAT and CDR2 FQNNGV come from the germline V gene. V lost 5 bases to trimming and J lost 6 bases; unmatched junction nucleotides: 3.